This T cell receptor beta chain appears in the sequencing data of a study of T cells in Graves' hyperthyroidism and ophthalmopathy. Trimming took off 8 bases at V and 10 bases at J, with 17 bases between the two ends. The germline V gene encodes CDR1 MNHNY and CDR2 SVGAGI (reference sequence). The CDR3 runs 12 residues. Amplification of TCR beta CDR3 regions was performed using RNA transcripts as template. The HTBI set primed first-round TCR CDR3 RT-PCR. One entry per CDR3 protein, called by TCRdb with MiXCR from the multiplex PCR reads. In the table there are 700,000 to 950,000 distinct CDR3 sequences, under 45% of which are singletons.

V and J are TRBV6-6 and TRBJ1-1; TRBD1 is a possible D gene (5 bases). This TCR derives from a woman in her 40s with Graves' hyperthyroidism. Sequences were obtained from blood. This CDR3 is CASRWGGEVAFF. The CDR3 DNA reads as TGTGCCAGCCGTTGGGGCGGGGAGGTAGCTTTCTTT.